The entry that follows covers one T cell receptor (beta chain) sequence. This sample is part of a study of blood T cell repertoires in COVID-19. Method: immunoSEQ multiplex PCR; TCRdb's copy keeps in-frame clones and lacks some. Found here are approximately 200,000 clones, 85% to 90% of them singletons; the top ten hold about 3.3%. Losses at the gene ends were 7 bases for V and 4 bases for J; bases not matched to a gene: 5. This CDR3 has 14 residues. Germline CDR1 WSHSY, CDR2 SAAADI. Sequenced input: PBMCs or T cells enriched from blood (not recorded which). The source is a woman aged 18-29 years in a cohort exposed to, infected with or recovered from COVID-19 (not recorded which). V gene TRBV10-2 combines with J gene TRBJ2-7; 12 nucleotides line up with TRBD2. CDR3 DNA: TGCGCCAGCAAGGAGACTAGCGGGAGTTACGAGCAGTACTTC. Its protein product is CASKETSGSYEQYF.